A single sample is the source of the 10 T cell receptor beta chains below, sequenced in a study of T cells after yellow fever vaccination. TCRdb fed the 5' RACE reads into MiXCR, producing one record per CDR3 protein. The sample contains about 240,000 distinct CDR3 sequences, 6.9% of which appear only once. The sequencing used CD4+ T cells sorted from PBMCs, collected 15 days after the yellow fever booster vaccination. The receptors derive from a man younger than 45 who received the YFV17D yellow fever vaccine.

This sequence joins TRBV7-9 and TRBJ2-3, with 8 bases lining up with TRBD2. The CDR3 is 15 amino acids. Germline CDR1 is SEHNR and CDR2 is FQNEAQ (reference sequence). Trimming cost V 5 bases and J 6 bases; bases outside gene matches: 10. The CDR3: CASSKTSGPPDTQYF. CDR3 sequence (DNA): TGTGCCAGCAGCAAAACTAGCGGTCCCCCGGATACGCAGTATTTT.

This clonotype was counted ten times or more. This chain connects TRBV27 to TRBJ1-2; 9 bases map to TRBD1. This CDR3 spans 14 amino acids. Germline CDR1 is MNHEY and CDR2 is SMNVEV (reference sequence). V gave up 5 bases and J gave up 4 bases; unmatched junction bases: 5. The DNA for the CDR3 is TGTGCCAGCAGTCGACAGGGGGGAGCCTATGGCTACACCTTC. This gives the protein CASSRQGGAYGYTF.

V usage is TRBV11-2 and J usage is TRBJ1-2; no definite D call. The CDR3 sequence is 12 residues long. V was cut by 8 bases and J by 9 bases, with 16 bases left in between. CDR1 SGHAT and CDR2 FQNNGV come from the germline V gene. The CDR3 here is CASSRLSLSYTF. CDR3 coding DNA: TGTGCCAGCTCTCGGTTGAGCTTGAGCTACACCTTC.

In its sample, this clonotype was seen a few times. The genes are TRBV14 and TRBJ2-3, with a weak D call TRBD2 (5 bases). Germline V lookup: CDR1 SGHDN, CDR2 FVKESK. This CDR3 spans 17 amino acids. V was cut by 1 base and J by 2 bases, with 16 bases left in between. The CDR3 spells CASSQVEEGPSTDTQYF. The CDR3 bases are TGTGCCAGCAGCCAAGTGGAAGAGGGTCCCTCCACAGATACGCAGTATTTT.

The CDR3 DNA reads as TGCAGTGCTAGATATTATCGGATCGGGCGGGCAGTAGAGACCCAGTACTTC. Translation: CSARYYRIGRAVETQYF. V gene TRBV20-1 combines with J gene TRBJ2-5, with D maybe TRBD2 (5 bases). The CDR3 sequence is 17 residues long. The V gene's germline CDR1 is DFQATT and CDR2 SNEGSKA (reference sequence). Trimming left V 2 bases short and J 4 bases short, with 23 bases between.

This clonotype was recorded a few times. This chain uses TRBV4-3 with TRBJ2-3; 11 nucleotides align to TRBD2. Germline V gene lookup returns CDR1 LGHNA and CDR2 YSLEER. Losses at the gene ends were 1 base for V and 3 bases for J; bases not matched to a gene: 6. The CDR3 sequence is 17 residues long. CDR3 nucleotide sequence: TGCGCCAGCAGCCAAGCGACTAGCGGGATTTCGACAGATACGCAGTATTTT. Translated, it gives CASSQATSGISTDTQYF.

This clonotype was picked up many times. This sequence joins TRBV6-5 and TRBJ1-2; D is perhaps TRBD1 (6 bases). Trimming cost V 0 bases and J 0 bases, with 17 bases left between them. The V gene's germline CDR1 is MNHEY and CDR2 SVGAGI. This CDR3 contains 18 residues. Here the CDR3 reads CASSYSIGTHNANYGYTF. In DNA, the CDR3 is TGTGCCAGCAGTTACTCGATAGGGACACACAATGCTAACTATGGCTACACCTTC.

Only a few counts were recorded for this clonotype. The chain uses TRBV12-3 or TRBV12-4 and TRBJ2-1; TRBD2 aligns across 8 bases. Losses at the gene ends were 7 bases for V and 9 bases for J; bases not matched to a gene: 8. The CDR3 loop spans 13 amino acids. CDR3 nucleotides: TGTGCCAGCACTCGACTAGCGTTAGGTGAGCAGTTCTTC. It specifies CASTRLALGEQFF.

This chain links TRBV5-1 with TRBJ2-5; 13 bases are shared with TRBD2. Germline V lookup: CDR1 SGHRS, CDR2 YFSETQ. This CDR3 spans 18 amino acids. V gave up 4 bases and J gave up 4 bases; unmatched junction bases: 13. The CDR3 region is CASSPTLPGLAGSETQYF. The CDR3, as DNA: TGCGCCAGCAGCCCAACCCTTCCGGGACTAGCGGGATCAGAGACCCAGTACTTC.

J is TRBJ1-2 and V is TRBV20-1; D gene ambiguous. The CDR3 contains 13 residues. The germline gives CDR1 DFQATT, CDR2 SNEGSKA (reference sequence). Trimming left V 6 bases short and J 6 bases short, with 17 bases between. CDR3 loop: CSASPRNTDGYTF. The CDR3 bases are TGCAGTGCCTCCCCAAGGAACACGGATGGCTACACCTTC.